This entry lists 26 T cell receptor beta chains sequenced from one sample in a study of blood T cell repertoires in COVID-19. Here immunoSEQ multiplex PCR was the method, and the copy in TCRdb shows in-frame clones only, minus some. The sample holds about 340,000 clones; about 88% are singletons and the top ten take 6% to 8.5%. Material: peripheral blood. Every receptor here comes from a woman in her 70s with COVID-19, enrolled during active disease.

The V and J genes are TRBV7-9 and TRBJ1-4; 7 bases map to TRBD1. V was clipped by 5 bases and J by 0 bases; unmatched bases: 0. CDR3 length: 14 residues. In germline, CDR1 is SEHNR, CDR2 FQNEAQ (reference sequence). CDR3 DNA sequence: TGTGCCAGCAGCACAGGGGCAACTAATGAAAAACTGTTTTTT. Translating gives CASSTGATNEKLFF. The variable domain in full, completed from reference TRBV7-9 and TRBJ1-4, reads DTGVSQNPRHKITKRGQNVTFRCDPISEHNRLYWYRQTLGQGPEFLTYFQNEAQLEKSRLLSDRFSAERPKGSFSTLEIQRTEQGDSAMYLCASSTGATNEKLFFGSGTQLSVL.

The J gene is TRBJ2-1, the V gene TRBV7-7; TRBD1 matches at 11 bases. CDR1 and CDR2 from the germline V gene are SSHAT and FNYEAQ (reference sequence). The CDR3 extends over 16 amino acids. The V and J ends lost 1 base and 2 bases, in that order; junction bases with no gene match: 1. This CDR3 is CASSLGTGGPYNEQFF. The DNA for the CDR3 is TGTGCCAGCAGCTTAGGGACAGGGGGCCCCTACAATGAGCAGTTCTTC.

This CDR3 is CASSAPPDTGSYEQYF. CDR3 in DNA: TGTGCCAGCAGCGCGCCACCCGATACGGGCTCCTACGAGCAGTACTTC. The V gene is TRBV9, the J gene TRBJ2-7; D unresolved. V was clipped by 3 bases and J by 0 bases, with 16 bases between them. CDR3 size: 16 residues. The germline CDR1 and CDR2 sequences are SGDLS and YYNGEE. Full variable domain (outside the CDR3, taken from reference TRBV9 and TRBJ2-7): DSGVTQTPKHLITATGQRVTLRCSPRSGDLSVYWYQQSLDQGLQFLIQYYNGEERAKGNILERFSAQQFPDLHSELNLSSLELGDSALYFCASSAPPDTGSYEQYFGPGTRLTVT.

The rearrangement joins TRBV27 to TRBJ2-3, with TRBD2 matching over 11 bases. V lost 1 base to trimming and J lost 0 bases; unmatched junction nucleotides: 3. The CDR3 spans 17 residues. CDR1 and CDR2 (germline): MNHEY, SMNVEV (reference sequence). This CDR3 is CASSLLLAGASTDTQYF. The CDR3, as DNA: TGTGCCAGCAGTTTATTACTAGCGGGGGCTAGCACAGATACGCAGTATTTT.

The chain employs TRBV24-1 and TRBJ2-3, with D tentatively TRBD2 (6 bases). V was clipped by 3 bases and J by 4 bases, with 7 bases between them. The CDR3 consists of 13 residues. Per germline, CDR1 KGHDR and CDR2 SFDVKD. This chain's CDR3 is CATSDPSADTQYF. For the CDR3, the DNA is TGTGCCACCAGTGATCCTAGCGCAGATACGCAGTATTTT.

The chain uses TRBV18 and TRBJ1-4, with a weak D call TRBD1 (6 bases). Germline CDR1 is KGHSH and CDR2 is LQKENI. V dropped 3 bases and J dropped 7 bases, with 15 bases sitting between them. The CDR3 length is 15 residues. CDR3 sequence (DNA): TGTGCCAGCTCACCTTGGACAGAACCGGGTGAAAAACTGTTTTTT. Its translation is CASSPWTEPGEKLFF.

This clone was picked up many times. The J gene is TRBJ2-6, the V gene TRBV24-1; tentative D call: TRBD2 (6 bases). With 2 bases removed from V and 0 bases from J, the gap between germline ends came to 16 bases. The V gene's germline CDR1 is KGHDR and CDR2 SFDVKD. The length of the CDR3 is 19 residues. CDR3 nucleotide sequence: TGTGCCACCAGTGATTCCGGACTGACTAGAAGCTCTGGGGCCAACGTCCTGACTTTC. Translation gives CATSDSGLTRSSGANVLTF.

This chain links TRBV19 with TRBJ1-2; 7 nucleotides agree with TRBD1. Looked up from germline, CDR1 is LNHDA and CDR2 is SQIVND (reference sequence). V dropped 3 bases and J dropped 4; count of bases not matched to a gene: 5. The CDR3 runs 14 residues. CDR3 sequence: CASSIGTDIYGYTF. The CDR3, as DNA: TGTGCCAGTAGTATCGGGACAGACATCTATGGCTACACCTTC.

This sequence joins TRBV21-1 and TRBJ1-2; whether TRBD1, the table's D call, matches the DNA was not checked. TRBV21-1 is flagged as a pseudogene. CDR3 length equals 12 residues. Here the CDR3 DNA reads TGTGCCCGCGAGACCAGGGGCTATGGCTACACCTTC. Amino acid sequence: CARETRGYGYTF.

V usage is TRBV18 and J usage is TRBJ1-1; the D is unclear. There are 12 residues in the CDR3. The V and J ends lost 8 bases and 1 base respectively, with 8 bases between them. The V gene's germline CDR1 is KGHSH and CDR2 LQKENI. CDR3 nucleotides: TGTGCCAGCCGCCAGTCGAACACTGAAGCTTTCTTT. This gives the protein CASRQSNTEAFF.

The rearrangement links TRBV7-9 to TRBJ1-5; 7 nucleotides line up with TRBD1. The CDR3 contains 13 residues. Germline V lookup: CDR1 SEHNR, CDR2 FQNEAQ (reference sequence). The J segment lost 4 bases and the V segment lost 5 bases, leaving 2 bases of the junction unmatched. This CDR3 reads CASSPGQNQPQHF. The CDR3 nucleotides read TGTGCCAGCAGCCCGGGACAGAATCAGCCCCAGCATTTT.

The rearrangement uses TRBV13 and TRBJ2-2, with 7 bases lining up with TRBD1. The CDR3 contains 15 residues. The germline gives CDR1 PRHDT, CDR2 FYEKMQ (reference sequence). Trimming removed 5 bases from V and 4 bases from J; junction bases left unmatched: 7. CDR3 DNA sequence: TGTGCCAGCAGCAGGGGACCAGGGGGCACCGGGGAGCTGTTTTTT. This encodes CASSRGPGGTGELFF.

This chain connects TRBV5-1 to TRBJ1-1; tentative D call: TRBD1 (6 bases). Germline V gene lookup returns CDR1 SGHRS and CDR2 YFSETQ. V lost 5 bases, J lost 8 bases, and 19 bases lay in between. The CDR3 contains 14 residues. The DNA of the CDR3 is TGCGCCAGCAGACTCCACGGGGGGCAAAAGGAAGCTTTCTTT. Its translation: CASRLHGGQKEAFF.

This clone was detected only a few times. This rearrangement joins TRBV30 to TRBJ1-3; TRBD1 matches at 8 bases. In germline, CDR1 is GTSNPN, CDR2 SVGIG (reference sequence). This CDR3 is built from 17 residues. After removal of 2 bases from V and 0 bases from J, the junction contained 9 bases not matched to a gene. The CDR3 spells CAWSSHGQGLSGNTIYF. In DNA form, the CDR3 reads TGTGCCTGGAGTTCCCACGGACAGGGCCTCTCTGGAAACACCATATATTTT.

The table lists this clone with a few counts. The J gene is TRBJ1-5, the V gene TRBV7-2; 8 bases are shared with TRBD1. Germline trimming cut 5 bases from V and 2 bases from J; bases unmatched to any gene: 5. CDR1 SGHTA and CDR2 FQGNSA come from the germline V gene. This CDR3 spans 15 amino acids. DNA of the CDR3: TGTGCCAGCAGCCCAGGGGGCCGGGGCAATCAGCCCCAGCATTTT. Translating gives CASSPGGRGNQPQHF. The whole variable domain, remainder taken from reference TRBV7-2 and TRBJ1-5, is GAGVSQSPSNKVTEKGKDVELRCDPISGHTALYWYRQSLGQGLEFLIYFQGNSAPDKSGLPSDRFSAERTGGSVSTLTIQRTQQEDSAVYLCASSPGGRGNQPQHFGDGTRLSIL.

In its sample, this clone was seen once. V is TRBV7-6 and J is TRBJ2-6, with D tentatively TRBD1 (6 bases). Germline CDR1 reads SGHVS; CDR2 reads FNYEAQ. CDR3 length equals 16 residues. V lost 4 bases, J lost 2 bases, and 12 bases lay in between. DNA for the CDR3: TGTGCCAGCAGCTCCACAGGGATGGCTGGGGCCAACGTCCTGACTTTC. As protein: CASSSTGMAGANVLTF.

This chain joins TRBV28 and TRBJ2-3; 7 bases fit TRBD1. Germline trimming cut 2 bases from V and 2 bases from J; bases unmatched to any gene: 4. Germline V gene lookup returns CDR1 MDHEN and CDR2 SYDVKM. The CDR3 runs to 15 residues. CDR3: CASSLRDSLTDTQYF. The CDR3 DNA is TGTGCCAGCAGTTTACGGGACAGCCTCACAGATACGCAGTATTTT.

The rearrangement uses TRBV5-1 and TRBJ1-1; possible D gene TRBD1, 5 bases. Deletions cut 4 bases from V and 1 base from J, with 14 bases between. From germline, CDR1 is SGHRS and CDR2 YFSETQ. This CDR3 contains 15 residues. CDR3 DNA: TGCGCCAGCAGCGCCCCGGGACTCAGGAACACTGAAGCTTTCTTT. It is translated as CASSAPGLRNTEAFF. The full variable domain, with the rest looked up from reference TRBV5-1 and TRBJ1-1, is KAGVTQTPRYLIKTRGQQVTLSCSPISGHRSVSWYQQTPGQGLQFLFEYFSETQRNKGNFPGRFSGRQFSNSRSEMNVSTLELGDSALYLCASSAPGLRNTEAFFGQGTRLTVV.

V gene TRBV20-1 combines with J gene TRBJ2-1; TRBD2 matches 7 bases. V trimming: 3 bases; J trimming: 8 bases; junction bases outside the gene matches: 10. The CDR3 spans 14 residues. CDR1 and CDR2 (germline): DFQATT, SNEGSKA (reference sequence). CDR3 residues: CSASRSGDIDEQFF. The CDR3 bases are TGCAGTGCTAGTAGAAGCGGGGATATCGATGAGCAGTTCTTC.

On this clone: In the same sample, other DNA sequences code for this CDR3. The chain recombines TRBV4-3 with TRBJ1-1, with no clear D. The length of the CDR3 is 14 residues. Trimming removed 0 bases at V and 1 base at J, with 6 bases between. The germline V gene has CDR1 LGHNA and CDR2 YSLEER. For the CDR3, the DNA is TGCGCCAGCAGCCAAGAAGGAGGGAACACTGAAGCTTTCTTT. The encoded protein is CASSQEGGNTEAFF.

The CDR3 nucleotides read TGTGCCAGCAGCCACCCCAGACAGGGCGGCCGTTATAATTCACCCCTCCACTTT. It specifies CASSHPRQGGRYNSPLHF. The chain employs TRBV3-1 (or the pseudogene TRBV3-2) and TRBJ1-6; TRBD1 aligns across 7 bases. This CDR3 region has 18 residues. V lost 3 bases and J lost 4; bases outside the gene matches: 12. Germline CDR1 LGHDT, CDR2 YNNKEL (reference sequence).

The V call is TRBV25-1, the J call TRBJ1-1, with D maybe TRBD1 (6 bases). V dropped 4 bases and J dropped 1 base, with 10 bases sitting between them. Germline CDR1 is MGHDK and CDR2 is SYGVNS. The CDR3 totals 14 residues. In DNA form, the CDR3 reads TGTGCCAGCAGTGTACAGGGATGGAACACTGAAGCTTTCTTT. Translated, it gives CASSVQGWNTEAFF.

V and J are TRBV2 and TRBJ1-3, with D perhaps matching TRBD1 (5 bases). V lost 3 bases and J 0 bases, leaving 9 bases between the germline ends. The CDR3 extends over 15 amino acids. Germline V gene lookup returns CDR1 SNHLY and CDR2 FYNNEI. This CDR3 reads CASSDDSFSGNTIYF. As DNA, the CDR3 is TGTGCCAGCAGTGATGACAGCTTCTCTGGAAACACCATATATTTT.

V gene TRBV27 combines with J gene TRBJ1-5, with TRBD1 matching over 8 bases. V gave up 4 bases and J gave up 2 bases; unmatched junction bases: 4. Germline loops: CDR1 MNHEY, CDR2 SMNVEV (reference sequence). This CDR3 is built from 15 residues. The CDR3: CASSSTGAGNQPQHF. CDR3 sequence (DNA): TGTGCCAGCAGTTCGACAGGGGCCGGCAATCAGCCCCAGCATTTT.

V usage is TRBV4-1 and J usage is TRBJ2-3; 8 nucleotides agree with TRBD2. Germline V lookup: CDR1 MGHRA, CDR2 YSYEKL. This CDR3 is built from 15 residues. J was trimmed by 4 bases and V by 3 bases; bases with no gene match: 6. CDR3: CASSHAGGQADTQYF. The DNA of the CDR3 is TGCGCCAGCAGCCACGCGGGGGGTCAGGCAGATACGCAGTATTTT.

This clone is a singleton in its sample. This chain joins TRBV2 and TRBJ1-2, with a weak D call TRBD1 (5 bases). The CDR3 length is 15 residues. V was clipped by 6 bases and J by 0 bases, with 14 bases between them. CDR1 and CDR2 (germline): SNHLY, FYNNEI. CDR3 protein: CASSPPDKANYGYTF. The DNA of the CDR3 is TGTGCCAGCAGCCCTCCGGACAAAGCTAACTATGGCTACACCTTC.